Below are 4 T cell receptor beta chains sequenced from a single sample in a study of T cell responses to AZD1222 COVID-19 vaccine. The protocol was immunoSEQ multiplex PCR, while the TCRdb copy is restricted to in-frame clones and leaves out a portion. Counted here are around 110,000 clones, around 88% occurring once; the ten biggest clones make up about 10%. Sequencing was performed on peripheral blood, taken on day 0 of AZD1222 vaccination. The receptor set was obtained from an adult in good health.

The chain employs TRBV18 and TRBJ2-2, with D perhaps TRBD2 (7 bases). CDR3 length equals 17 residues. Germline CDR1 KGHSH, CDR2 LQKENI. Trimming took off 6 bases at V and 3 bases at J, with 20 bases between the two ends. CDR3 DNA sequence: TGTGCCAGCTCCCCAACGGGGGGCCACGGGGACACCGGGGAGCTGTTTTTT. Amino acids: CASSPTGGHGDTGELFF. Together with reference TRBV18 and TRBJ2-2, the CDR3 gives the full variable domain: NAGVMQNPRHLVRRRGQEARLRCSPMKGHSHVYWYRQLPEEGLKFMVYLQKENIIDESGMPKERFSAEFPKEGPSILRIQQVVRGDSAAYFCASSPTGGHGDTGELFFGEGSRLTVL.

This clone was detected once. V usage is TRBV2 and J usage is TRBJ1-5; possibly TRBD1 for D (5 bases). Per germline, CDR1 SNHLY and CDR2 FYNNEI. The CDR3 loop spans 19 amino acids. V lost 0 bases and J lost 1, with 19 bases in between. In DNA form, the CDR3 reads TGTGCCAGCAGTGAAGCGTGGTTGTTTACGGGGGGGAGCAATCAGCCCCAGCATTTT. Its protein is CASSEAWLFTGGSNQPQHF.

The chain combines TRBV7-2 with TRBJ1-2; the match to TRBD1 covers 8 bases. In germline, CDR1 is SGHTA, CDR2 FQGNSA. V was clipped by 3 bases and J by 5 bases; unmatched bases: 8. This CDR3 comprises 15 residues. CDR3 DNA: TGTGCCAGCAGCTTTAACCCCCGACAGGGGTATGGCTACACCTTC. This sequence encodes CASSFNPRQGYGYTF.

CDR3 sequence (DNA): TGTGCCAGCATCCGGGAGCGGGGGGTCAAAGAGACCCAGTACTTC. This encodes CASIRERGVKETQYF. This chain links TRBV2 with TRBJ2-5; TRBD2 matches at 9 bases. J lost 3 bases, V lost 7 bases, and 9 bases had no gene match. The CDR3 length is 15 residues. Germline V lookup: CDR1 SNHLY, CDR2 FYNNEI.